These T cell receptor beta chains were read from a single sample in a study of cytotoxic CD8 clonotypes in ibrutinib-treated CLL. TCRdb's copy holds only in-frame clones and misses some; the assay was immunoSEQ multiplex PCR. The sample records 75,000 to 80,000 clones, over 65% being singletons. The sequenced sample was PBMCs, obtained after 24 months of ibrutinib treatment. These receptors all come from a human donor with chronic lymphocytic leukemia. Each CDR3 is given with its conserved first and last residue. The D gene is left open where the match is weak. The size of a clone is reported for some rows only, either as once, few or many, or as a class for expanded clones.

D: .; size: .; V: TRBV2; J: TRBJ2-7; CDR3: CASSEEKFYEQYF; DNA: TGTGCCAGCAGTGAAGAAAAGTTCTACGAGCAGTACTTC
D: .; size: .; V: TRBV29-1; J: TRBJ2-5; CDR3: CSVIVGQETQYF; DNA: TGCAGCGTTATCGTGGGACAAGAGACCCAGTACTTC
D: TRBD1; size: .; V: TRBV4-2; J: TRBJ2-7; CDR3: CASSQERDSSYEQYF; DNA: TGTGCCAGCAGCCAAGAGAGGGACAGTTCCTACGAGCAGTACTTC
D: .; size: .; V: TRBV18; J: TRBJ2-6; CDR3: CASSTQGATGANVLTF; DNA: TGTGCCAGCTCCACCCAGGGCGCGACTGGGGCCAACGTCCTGACTTTC
D: .; size: .; V: TRBV9; J: TRBJ1-3; CDR3: CASSVGNPGNTIYF; DNA: TGTGCCAGCAGCGTAGGCAACCCTGGAAACACCATATATTTT
D: .; size: .; V: TRBV7-9; J: TRBJ2-3; CDR3: CASSNNQADTQYF; DNA: TGTGCCAGCAGCAATAACCAGGCAGATACGCAGTATTTT
D: .; size: .; V: TRBV11-2; J: TRBJ2-2; CDR3: CASSLAWGAIAAGELFF; DNA: TGTGCCAGCAGCTTAGCATGGGGGGCTATTGCTGCCGGGGAGCTGTTTTTT
D: .; size: .; V: TRBV5-6; J: TRBJ2-2; CDR3: CASSLVSRDAGELFF; DNA: TGTGCCAGCAGCTTGGTTAGCCGGGACGCCGGGGAGCTGTTTTTT
D: .; size: .; V: TRBV4-3; J: TRBJ2-1; CDR3: CASSQGSTSYNEQFF; DNA: TGCGCCAGCAGCCAAGGATCTACCTCCTACAATGAGCAGTTCTTC
D: TRBD1; size: .; V: TRBV7-2; J: TRBJ2-7; CDR3: CASSLRLRDRTNEQYF; DNA: TGTGCCAGCAGCTTGCGTTTACGGGACAGGACTAACGAGCAGTACTTC
D: TRBD1; size: .; V: TRBV7-6; J: TRBJ1-5; CDR3: CASSLEDEEGAMQPQHF; DNA: TGTGCCAGCAGCTTAGAGGATGAAGAGGGGGCGATGCAGCCCCAGCATTTT
D: .; size: once; V: TRBV28; J: TRBJ1-5; CDR3: CASRDPGVGNQPQHF; DNA: TGTGCCAGCAGAGACCCAGGGGTTGGCAATCAGCCCCAGCATTTT
D: .; size: .; V: TRBV19; J: TRBJ1-3; CDR3: CASRELSGNTIYF; DNA: TGTGCCAGTAGGGAGCTCTCTGGAAACACCATATATTTT
D: TRBD1; size: .; V: TRBV7-2; J: TRBJ2-5; CDR3: CASSTWTGRETQYF; DNA: TGTGCCAGCAGCACCTGGACAGGGCGAGAGACCCAGTACTTC
D: .; size: .; V: TRBV19; J: TRBJ2-7; CDR3: CASSISAGRGYEQYF; DNA: TGTGCCAGTAGTATATCGGCAGGGCGAGGGTACGAGCAGTACTTC
D: .; size: once; V: TRBV4-1; J: TRBJ2-5; CDR3: CASSQEGRRETQYF; DNA: TGCGCCAGCAGCCAAGAAGGCCGGAGGGAGACCCAGTACTTC
D: .; size: .; V: TRBV30; J: TRBJ1-3; CDR3: CAWSVSLAGNTIYF; DNA: TGTGCCTGGAGTGTATCCTTAGCTGGAAACACCATATATTTT
D: .; size: .; V: TRBV15; J: TRBJ1-4; CDR3: CATSRDGEDDEKLFF; DNA: TGTGCCACCAGCAGAGACGGGGAGGACGATGAAAAACTGTTTTTT
D: TRBD2; size: .; V: TRBV5-4; J: TRBJ2-2; CDR3: CASSLGLAGVVGELFF; DNA: TGTGCCAGCAGCTTGGGTCTAGCGGGAGTAGTCGGGGAGCTGTTTTTT
D: .; size: .; V: TRBV7-8; J: TRBJ2-7; CDR3: CASSLVFWVGGTNEQYF; DNA: TGTGCCAGCAGCTTAGTGTTCTGGGTCGGAGGTACAAACGAGCAGTACTTC
D: TRBD1; size: .; V: TRBV5-1; J: TRBJ1-2; CDR3: CASSVTGDYGYTF; DNA: TGCGCCAGCAGCGTGACAGGGGACTATGGCTACACCTTC
D: TRBD2; size: .; V: TRBV7-9; J: TRBJ2-1; CDR3: CASSLVSGRAYEQFF; DNA: TGTGCCAGCAGCTTAGTTAGCGGGAGGGCCTATGAGCAGTTCTTC
D: .; size: .; V: TRBV19; J: TRBJ2-1; CDR3: CASKQGGGYNEQFF; DNA: TGTGCCAGTAAACAGGGAGGGGGGTACAATGAGCAGTTCTTC
D: .; size: .; V: TRBV10-2; J: TRBJ2-2; CDR3: CASNTQGMNTGELFF; DNA: TGCGCCAGCAACACCCAGGGCATGAACACCGGGGAGCTGTTTTTT
D: .; size: .; V: TRBV4-1; J: TRBJ2-5; CDR3: CASSQDPEETQYF; DNA: TGCGCCAGCAGCCAAGACCCGGAAGAGACCCAGTACTTC
D: .; size: .; V: TRBV19; J: TRBJ2-1; CDR3: CASSIGNRNEQFF; DNA: TGTGCCAGTAGTATAGGGAACCGCAATGAGCAGTTCTTC
D: TRBD2; size: once; V: TRBV5-1; J: TRBJ2-1; CDR3: CASSRSSGRDEQFF; DNA: TGCGCCAGCAGCCGATCTAGCGGGAGGGATGAGCAGTTCTTC
D: .; size: .; V: TRBV7-9; J: TRBJ2-2; CDR3: CASSQGGTGELFF; DNA: TGTGCCAGCAGCCAAGGGGGAACCGGGGAGCTGTTTTTT
D: TRBD2; size: .; V: TRBV19; J: TRBJ2-1; CDR3: CASGLAPGNEQFF; DNA: TGTGCCAGCGGACTAGCGCCCGGCAATGAGCAGTTCTTC
D: TRBD1; size: .; V: TRBV6-1; J: TRBJ2-3; CDR3: CASSEAPPSTGGKSYF; DNA: TGTGCCAGCAGTGAAGCGCCCCCCTCTACAGGGGGCAAGTCGTATTTT
D: .; size: .; V: TRBV19; J: TRBJ1-1; CDR3: CASSIQGMNTEAFF; DNA: TGTGCCAGTAGTATACAGGGCATGAACACTGAAGCTTTCTTT
D: .; size: .; V: TRBV7-8; J: TRBJ2-1; CDR3: CASSTRREGNEQFF; DNA: TGTGCCAGCAGTACTCGGAGGGAAGGGAATGAGCAGTTCTTC